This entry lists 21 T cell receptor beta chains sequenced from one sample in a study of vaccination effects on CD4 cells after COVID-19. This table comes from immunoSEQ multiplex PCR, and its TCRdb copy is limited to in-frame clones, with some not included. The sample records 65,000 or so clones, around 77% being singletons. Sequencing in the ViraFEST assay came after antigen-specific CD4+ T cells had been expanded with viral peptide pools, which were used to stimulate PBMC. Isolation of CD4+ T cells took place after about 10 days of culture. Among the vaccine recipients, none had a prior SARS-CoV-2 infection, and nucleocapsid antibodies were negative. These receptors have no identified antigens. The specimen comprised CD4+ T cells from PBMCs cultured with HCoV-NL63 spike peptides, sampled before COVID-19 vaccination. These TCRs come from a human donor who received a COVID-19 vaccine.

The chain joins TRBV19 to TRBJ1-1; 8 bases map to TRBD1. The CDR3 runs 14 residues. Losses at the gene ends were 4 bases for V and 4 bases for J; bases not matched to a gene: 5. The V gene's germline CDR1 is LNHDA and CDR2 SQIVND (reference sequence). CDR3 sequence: CASSRQGAGTEAFF. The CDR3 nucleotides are TGTGCCAGTAGTAGGCAGGGGGCAGGCACTGAAGCTTTCTTT.

CDR3 residues: CASSMSSSGANVLTF. In nucleotides, the CDR3 is TGTGCCAGTAGTATGTCCAGCTCTGGGGCCAACGTCCTGACTTTC. The chain joins TRBV19 to TRBJ2-6; D ambiguous. Germline V CDR1 and CDR2: LNHDA, SQIVND (reference sequence). With 3 bases removed from V and 0 bases from J, the gap between germline ends came to 6 bases. The CDR3 is 15 residues long.

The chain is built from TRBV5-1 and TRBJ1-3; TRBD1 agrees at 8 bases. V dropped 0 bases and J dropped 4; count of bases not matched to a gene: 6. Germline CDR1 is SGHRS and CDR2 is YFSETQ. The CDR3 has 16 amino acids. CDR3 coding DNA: TGCGCCAGCAGCTTGGACGGGACAGGCGGGGGAAACACCATATATTTT. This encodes CASSLDGTGGGNTIYF.

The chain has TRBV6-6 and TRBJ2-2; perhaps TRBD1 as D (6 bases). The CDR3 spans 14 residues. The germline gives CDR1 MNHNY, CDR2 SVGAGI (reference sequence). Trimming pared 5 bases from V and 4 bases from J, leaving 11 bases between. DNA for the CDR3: TGTGCCAGCAGTCCCGGGACAACCACCGGGGAGCTGTTTTTT. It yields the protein CASSPGTTTGELFF.

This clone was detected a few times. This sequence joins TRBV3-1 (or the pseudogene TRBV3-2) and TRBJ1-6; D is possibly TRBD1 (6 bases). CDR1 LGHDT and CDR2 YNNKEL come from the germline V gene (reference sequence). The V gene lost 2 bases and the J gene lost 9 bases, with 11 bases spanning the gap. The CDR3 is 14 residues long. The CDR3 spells CASSQLGGGSPLHF. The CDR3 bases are TGTGCCAGCAGCCAACTGGGAGGGGGTTCACCCCTCCACTTT.

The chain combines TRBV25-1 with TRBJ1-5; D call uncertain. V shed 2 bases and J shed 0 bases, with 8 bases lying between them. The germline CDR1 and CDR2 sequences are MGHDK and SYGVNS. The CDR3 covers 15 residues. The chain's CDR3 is CASSESRHSNQPQHF. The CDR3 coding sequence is TGTGCCAGCAGTGAAAGCAGACATAGCAATCAGCCCCAGCATTTT.

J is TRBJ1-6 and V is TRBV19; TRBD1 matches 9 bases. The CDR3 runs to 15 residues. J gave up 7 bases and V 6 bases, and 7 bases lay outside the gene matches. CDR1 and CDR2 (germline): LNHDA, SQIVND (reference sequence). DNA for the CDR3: TGTGCCAGTAGCCAAGCAGGGACAGGGAATTCACCCCTCCACTTT. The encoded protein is CASSQAGTGNSPLHF.

Here the CDR3 reads CASSPSMTAEGYTF. In DNA, the CDR3 is TGTGCCAGCTCACCTTCGATGACGGCGGAGGGCTACACCTTC. The genes are TRBV18 and TRBJ1-2; the D is unclear. Between the trimmed V and J ends, which lost 3 bases and 8 bases, there was a span of 16 bases. Germline CDR1 reads KGHSH; CDR2 reads LQKENI. This CDR3 comprises 14 residues.

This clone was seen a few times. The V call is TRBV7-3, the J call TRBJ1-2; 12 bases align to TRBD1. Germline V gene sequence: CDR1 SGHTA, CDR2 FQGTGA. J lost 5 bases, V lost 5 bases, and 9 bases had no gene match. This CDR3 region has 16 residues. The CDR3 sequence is CASSPGGTGGRYGYTF. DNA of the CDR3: TGTGCCAGCAGCCCTGGGGGGACAGGGGGCCGGTATGGCTACACCTTC.

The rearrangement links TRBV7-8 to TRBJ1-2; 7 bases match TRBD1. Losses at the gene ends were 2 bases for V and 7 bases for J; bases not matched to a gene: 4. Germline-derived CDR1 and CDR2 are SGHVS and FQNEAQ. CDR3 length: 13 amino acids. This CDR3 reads CASSLQGEGGYTF. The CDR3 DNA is TGTGCCAGCAGCTTACAGGGGGAGGGTGGCTACACCTTC.

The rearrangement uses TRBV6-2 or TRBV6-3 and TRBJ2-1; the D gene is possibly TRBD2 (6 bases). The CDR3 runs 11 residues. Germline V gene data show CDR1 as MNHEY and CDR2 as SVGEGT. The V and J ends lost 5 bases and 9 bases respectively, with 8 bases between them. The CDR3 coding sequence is TGTGCCAGCAGTACTAGCTCTGAGCAGTTCTTC. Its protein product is CASSTSSEQFF.

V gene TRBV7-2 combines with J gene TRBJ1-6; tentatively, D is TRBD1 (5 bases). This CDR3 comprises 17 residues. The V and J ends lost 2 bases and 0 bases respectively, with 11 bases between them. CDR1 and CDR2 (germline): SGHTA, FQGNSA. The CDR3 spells CASSLRGLSSYNSPLHF. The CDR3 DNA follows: TGTGCCAGCAGCTTAAGGGGTCTGAGCTCCTATAATTCACCCCTCCACTTT.

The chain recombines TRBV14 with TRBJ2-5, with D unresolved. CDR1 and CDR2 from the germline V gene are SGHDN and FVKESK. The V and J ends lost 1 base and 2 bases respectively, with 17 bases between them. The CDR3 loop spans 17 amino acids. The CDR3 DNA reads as TGTGCCAGCAGCCAAGGGATTTACTGGGGTCGGCAAGAGACCCAGTACTTC. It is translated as CASSQGIYWGRQETQYF.

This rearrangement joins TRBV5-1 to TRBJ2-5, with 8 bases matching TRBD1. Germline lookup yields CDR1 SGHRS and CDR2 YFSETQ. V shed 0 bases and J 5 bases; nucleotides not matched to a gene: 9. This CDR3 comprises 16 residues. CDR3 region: CASSLAGQNRGETQYF. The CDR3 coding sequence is TGCGCCAGCAGCTTGGCCGGCCAGAACAGGGGGGAGACCCAGTACTTC.

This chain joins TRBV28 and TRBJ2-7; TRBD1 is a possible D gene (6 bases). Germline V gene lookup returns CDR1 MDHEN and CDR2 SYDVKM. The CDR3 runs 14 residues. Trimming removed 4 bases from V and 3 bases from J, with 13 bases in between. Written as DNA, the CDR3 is TGTGCCAGCAGTTATTCGGGGACAATCTACGAGCAGTACGTC. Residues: CASSYSGTIYEQYV.

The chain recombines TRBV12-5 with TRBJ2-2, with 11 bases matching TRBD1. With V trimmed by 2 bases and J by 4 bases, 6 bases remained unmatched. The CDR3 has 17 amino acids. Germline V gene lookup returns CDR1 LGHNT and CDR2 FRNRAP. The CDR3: CASGLPRTGGITGELFF. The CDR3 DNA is TGTGCTAGTGGTTTGCCACGGACAGGGGGCATCACCGGGGAGCTGTTTTTT.

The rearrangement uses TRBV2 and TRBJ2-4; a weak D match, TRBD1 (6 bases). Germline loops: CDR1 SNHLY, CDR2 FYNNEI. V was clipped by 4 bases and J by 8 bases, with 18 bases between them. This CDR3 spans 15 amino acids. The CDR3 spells CASSAVRAGEHIQYF. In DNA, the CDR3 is TGTGCCAGCAGTGCTGTTAGGGCAGGGGAACACATTCAGTACTTC.

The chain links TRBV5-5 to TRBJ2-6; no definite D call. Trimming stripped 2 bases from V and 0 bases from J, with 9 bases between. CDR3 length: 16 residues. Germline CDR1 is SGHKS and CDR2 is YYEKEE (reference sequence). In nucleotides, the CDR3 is TGTGCCAGCAGCTTAGACCCAAGCTCTGGGGCCAACGTCCTGACTTTC. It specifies CASSLDPSSGANVLTF.

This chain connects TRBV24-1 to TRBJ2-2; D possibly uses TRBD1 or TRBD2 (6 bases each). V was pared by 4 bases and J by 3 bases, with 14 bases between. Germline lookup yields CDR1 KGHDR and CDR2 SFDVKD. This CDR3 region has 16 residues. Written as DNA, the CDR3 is TGTGCCACCAGTGACTGGGGGGACACCTACACCGGGGAGCTGTTTTTT. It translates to CATSDWGDTYTGELFF.

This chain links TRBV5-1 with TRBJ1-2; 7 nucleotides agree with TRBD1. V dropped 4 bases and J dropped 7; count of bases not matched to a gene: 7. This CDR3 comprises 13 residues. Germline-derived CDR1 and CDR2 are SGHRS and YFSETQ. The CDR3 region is CASSPGTESGYTF. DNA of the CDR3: TGCGCCAGCAGCCCCGGGACAGAGTCTGGCTACACCTTC.

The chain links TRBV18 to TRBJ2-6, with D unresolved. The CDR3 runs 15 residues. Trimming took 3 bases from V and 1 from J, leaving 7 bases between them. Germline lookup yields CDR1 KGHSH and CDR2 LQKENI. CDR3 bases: TGTGCCAGCTCACCCCGGTTATCTGGGGCCAACGTCCTGACTTTC. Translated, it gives CASSPRLSGANVLTF.